A selection of T cell receptor beta chains follows, all from one sample in a study of prognosis after radiotherapy for stage I lung cancer. TCRdb itself ran the multiplex PCR reads through MiXCR, one entry per CDR3 protein. The data show some 14,000 distinct CDR3 sequences, 37% seen once. Sequences were derived from PBMCs, sampled before or after stereotactic body radiation therapy (not recorded which). The receptors were gathered from a donor aged 50 or older with non-small cell lung cancer. The CDR3 runs from the conserved cysteine through the conserved F or W.

CDR3 length,J gene,V gene,CDR3 protein
14,TRBJ2-1,TRBV27,CASRRQGPWNEQFF
16,TRBJ2-3,TRBV7-9,CASSPGTDGSTDTQYF
13,TRBJ1-1,TRBV27,CASSFLGHTEAFF
14,TRBJ2-1,TRBV13,CASSAPHLAALQFF
14,TRBJ1-5,TRBV20-1,CSARDSCARGPQHF
13,TRBJ2-4,TRBV30,CAWSATGLNIQYF
11,TRBJ1-1,TRBV6-6,CASNTRTGAFF
14,TRBJ2-7,TRBV28,CAGRQRAASYQQYF
14,TRBJ1-2,TRBV20-1,CSARDDSRSYGYTF
13,TRBJ2-1,TRBV7-2,CASSSELGNEQFF
13,TRBJ1-6,TRBV6-8,CVSSDEYNSPLHF
13,TRBJ2-2,TRBV6-5,CASSYSFQGELFF
14,TRBJ2-2,TRBV12-3/TRBV12-4,CAILPYRVAGELFF
16,TRBJ2-7,TRBV6-1,CAISPRLVAGSYEQYF
15,TRBJ2-7,TRBV2,CASSDGGISLYEQYF
22,TRBJ2-3,TRBV7-9,CASSLVGPRANDAGWSTDTQYF
13,TRBJ2-1,TRBV6-1,CASSPHTSGEQFF
21,TRBJ2-1,TRBV5-1,CASSLGRERGRPAKTYNEQFF
17,TRBJ2-1,TRBV28,CALSFGLTSGSRDEQFF
16,TRBJ1-1,TRBV19,CASSLQSGQGVARAFF
15,TRBJ1-5,TRBV28,CASSHGTGANQPQHF
17,TRBJ1-2,TRBV10-2,CASSPRKPGQGNYGYTF
17,TRBJ2-3,TRBV11-2,CASSSGGLAGGLDTQYF
14,TRBJ2-7,TRBV7-3,CASSRGQGAGEQYF
14,TRBJ2-1,TRBV6-4,CASSGGGANNEQFF
16,TRBJ2-4,TRBV28,CASSLERGIAKNIQYF
15,TRBJ2-1,TRBV6-1,CASKDASGGYNEQFF
12,TRBJ2-2,TRBV27,CASSIPTGELFF
16,TRBJ2-6,TRBV6-1,CASSPLSARRANVLTF
14,TRBJ1-1,TRBV18,CASSLTTGNTEAFF
14,TRBJ2-2,TRBV6-1,CASQREGNTGELFF
13,TRBJ2-1,TRBV20-1,CSAKTSGVNEQFF
14,TRBJ2-1,TRBV7-2,CASSLVGDGYEQFF
13,TRBJ2-2,TRBV5-1,CASSLGAVGELFF
18,TRBJ2-6,TRBV5-6,CASSLAARRPSVANVLTF
14,TRBJ1-2,TRBV11-2,CASSLDRTGNGYTF
15,TRBJ2-7,TRBV18,CASSLRGQASYEQYF
14,TRBJ1-1,TRBV10-3,CAISESVLNTEAFF
14,TRBJ1-5,TRBV19,CASSIDFDPQPQHF
19,TRBJ2-1,TRBV3-1,CASSQLGSQGVSSYNEQFF